The next 25 T cell receptor beta chains were all read from a single sample in a study of PD-1 blockade in classical Hodgkin lymphoma. Described time point: cycle 4 day 1 (C4D1), after around six weeks of nivolumab. There was relapse after autologous stem cell transplantation in every patient, and there was variation in brentuximab vedotin exposure. Negative selection with magnets was how CD8+ T cells were isolated from the thawed PBMCs. Produced via immunoSEQ multiplex PCR; TCRdb's table is partial and in-frame only. There are approximately 19,000 clones in the sample; about 85% occur only once, and 4.5% to 6.5% lies in the top ten. The starting material was CD8+ T cells from blood, obtained before the fourth cycle of nivolumab. These receptor sequences come from a human donor with classical Hodgkin lymphoma.

The genes are TRBV6-5 and TRBJ1-2, with 10 positions matching TRBD1. The CDR3 covers 14 residues. The junction had 1 base not matched to a gene; V was cut back by 6 bases and J by 0 bases. CDR1 is MNHEY and CDR2 is SVGAGI in the germline V gene. The CDR3 here is CASRDRGSNYGYTF. The CDR3 nucleotides are TGTGCCAGCAGGGACAGGGGGTCTAACTATGGCTACACCTTC.

This chain uses TRBV27 with TRBJ2-7; 10 bases fit TRBD2. Trimming took 6 bases from V and 5 from J; bases not matched to a gene: 13. The CDR3 is 16 residues long. Germline values: CDR1 MNHEY, CDR2 SMNVEV (reference sequence). CDR3 coding DNA: TGTGCCAGCAGGAGTCCGAGCGGGAGGGCCGTCGACGAGCAGTACTTC. Encoded protein: CASRSPSGRAVDEQYF.

The V call is TRBV6-1, the J call TRBJ1-5; possibly TRBD1 for D (5 bases). The germline V and J ends were trimmed by 3 bases and 9 bases, with 12 bases remaining between them. CDR1 and CDR2 (germline): MNHNS, SASEGT. This CDR3 has 13 amino acids. DNA for the CDR3: TGTGCCAGCAGTGAGTATCAGGGCCGGCCCCAGCATTTT. It translates to CASSEYQGRPQHF.

The rearrangement uses TRBV27 and TRBJ2-5; 11 bases are shared with TRBD2. Germline-derived CDR1 and CDR2 are MNHEY and SMNVEV (reference sequence). J lost 0 bases, V lost 4 bases, and 7 bases had no gene match. This CDR3 comprises 17 residues. CDR3 in amino acids: CASSSRTSGLYQETQYF. The CDR3 DNA reads TGTGCCAGCAGTTCTAGGACTAGCGGGCTTTACCAAGAGACCCAGTACTTC.

The V call is TRBV9, the J call TRBJ2-1; D is unresolved. V lost 2 bases, J lost 4 bases, and 13 bases lay in between. The CDR3 loop spans 15 amino acids. CDR1 SGDLS and CDR2 YYNGEE come from the germline V gene. CDR3 nucleotide sequence: TGTGCCAGCAGCGTCGCCGAAAGGGCTTACAATGAGCAGTTCTTC. The encoded protein is CASSVAERAYNEQFF.

The chain combines TRBV15 with TRBJ2-7; tentatively, D is TRBD1 (6 bases). From germline, CDR1 is LNHNV and CDR2 YYDKDF (reference sequence). The CDR3 is 13 amino acids. V lost 2 bases and J lost 5, with 10 bases in between. CDR3 coding DNA: TGTGCCACCAGCAGACCACAGGGTGACGAGCAGTACTTC. Its protein product is CATSRPQGDEQYF.

V usage is TRBV11-2 and J usage is TRBJ1-4, with unresolved D. Germline V gene data show CDR1 as SGHAT and CDR2 as FQNNGV. V lost 1 base and J 5 bases, leaving 5 bases between the germline ends. The CDR3 has 13 amino acids. In DNA, the CDR3 is TGTGCCAGCAGCTTAGTTGGGAATGAAAAACTGTTTTTT. Protein sequence: CASSLVGNEKLFF. Supplemented by reference TRBV11-2 and TRBJ1-4, the full variable domain reads EAGVAQSPRYKIIEKRQSVAFWCNPISGHATLYWYQQILGQGPKLLIQFQNNGVVDDSQLPKDRFSAERLKGVDSTLKIQPAKLEDSAVYLCASSLVGNEKLFFGSGTQLSVL.

This clone was observed once. The chain couples TRBV6-6 to TRBJ1-1; weak D call: TRBD1 (5 bases). Per the germline V gene, CDR1 is MNHNY and CDR2 is SVGAGI (reference sequence). The CDR3 is made up of 15 amino acids. V was trimmed by 2 bases and J by 1 base, leaving 11 bases between them. The CDR3 DNA follows: TGTGCCAGCAGTTACCTGGGGGACGGGAACACTGAAGCTTTCTTT. Amino acid sequence: CASSYLGDGNTEAFF.

This chain links TRBV6-1 with TRBJ1-2; D uncertain. V shed 1 base and J shed 6 bases, with 15 bases lying between them. CDR1 is MNHNS and CDR2 is SASEGT in the germline V gene. The CDR3 sequence is 15 residues long. The CDR3 here is CASSEVRTEKDGYTF. DNA for the CDR3: TGTGCCAGCAGTGAAGTGAGGACGGAAAAGGATGGCTACACCTTC.

The chain uses TRBV10-2 and TRBJ1-1; D gene ambiguous. Trimming shortened V by 2 bases and J by 6 bases, and 13 bases separated the two germline ends. The CDR3 is 14 amino acids. Germline V gene data show CDR1 as WSHSY and CDR2 as SAAADI. As DNA, the CDR3 is TGCGCCAGCAGTGAGGTCAGCCTCAACTCTGAAGCTTTCTTT. Protein product: CASSEVSLNSEAFF.

V is TRBV5-1 and J is TRBJ2-7; 10 bases align to TRBD2. Losses at the gene ends were 0 bases for V and 2 bases for J; bases not matched to a gene: 17. The length of the CDR3 is 20 residues. Germline-derived CDR1 and CDR2 are SGHRS and YFSETQ. CDR3 DNA sequence: TGCGCCAGCAGCTTGGAAGGGGTCACTAGCGGGGACCGCCTCCCCTACGAGCAGTACTTC. Amino acids: CASSLEGVTSGDRLPYEQYF. Based on the CDR3 plus reference TRBV5-1 and TRBJ2-7, the full variable domain is KAGVTQTPRYLIKTRGQQVTLSCSPISGHRSVSWYQQTPGQGLQFLFEYFSETQRNKGNFPGRFSGRQFSNSRSEMNVSTLELGDSALYLCASSLEGVTSGDRLPYEQYFGPGTRLTVT.

This clone showed up just once. The chain is built from TRBV2 and TRBJ2-7, with 11 bases matching TRBD2. Unmatched junction bases numbered 7, after V lost 8 bases and J lost 1 base. The CDR3 covers 15 residues. Germline CDR1 SNHLY, CDR2 FYNNEI. CDR3 in DNA: TGTGCCAGCCGCCTAGCGGGAGGTCTTTCCTACGAGCAGTACTTC. Translating gives CASRLAGGLSYEQYF.

The V call is TRBV9, the J call TRBJ1-1; D gene unclear. Trimming took 3 bases from V and 4 from J, leaving 10 bases between them. This CDR3 has 13 residues. Germline CDR1 is SGDLS and CDR2 is YYNGEE. CDR3 coding DNA: TGTGCCAGCAGCGGACTCCGGACCACTGAAGCTTTCTTT. Its translation is CASSGLRTTEAFF. Together with reference TRBV9 and TRBJ1-1, the CDR3 gives the full variable domain: DSGVTQTPKHLITATGQRVTLRCSPRSGDLSVYWYQQSLDQGLQFLIQYYNGEERAKGNILERFSAQQFPDLHSELNLSSLELGDSALYFCASSGLRTTEAFFGQGTRLTVV.

The V and J genes are TRBV20-1 and TRBJ1-3; D unclear. CDR3 length equals 11 residues. The V and J ends lost 5 bases and 7 bases respectively, with 9 bases between them. Germline CDR1 DFQATT, CDR2 SNEGSKA (reference sequence). This CDR3 is CSAPFTNTIYF. CDR3 sequence (DNA): TGCAGTGCTCCCTTCACCAACACCATATATTTT.

The CDR3, as DNA: TGTGCCAGCAGGGTAGCGGGAGAAGCGTACAATGAGCAGTTCTTC. This codes for CASRVAGEAYNEQFF. The chain has TRBV14 and TRBJ2-1, with 9 bases matching TRBD2. With 6 bases clipped from V and 4 bases from J, the junction kept 7 bases outside the gene matches. The CDR3 is 15 residues long. CDR1 and CDR2 from the germline V gene are SGHDN and FVKESK.

The rearrangement links TRBV4-1 to TRBJ2-7; D may be TRBD2 (6 bases). Germline CDR1 reads MGHRA; CDR2 reads YSYEKL. V was clipped by 1 base and J by 2 bases, with 12 bases between them. This CDR3 contains 15 residues. The CDR3 sequence is CASSQGSGVPYEQYF. As DNA, the CDR3 is TGCGCCAGCAGCCAAGGTAGCGGCGTTCCCTACGAGCAGTACTTC.

The chain links TRBV2 to TRBJ2-5; TRBD2 matches 11 bases. The CDR3 sequence is 17 residues long. Trimming at V came to 3 bases and at J to 4 bases, leaving 10 bases not matched to a gene. In germline, CDR1 is SNHLY, CDR2 FYNNEI. CDR3 sequence reads: CASSDGGLAVFRETQYF. The CDR3 nucleotides are TGTGCCAGCAGTGATGGGGGACTAGCGGTATTTAGAGAGACCCAGTACTTC. The entire variable domain, with the rest obtained from reference TRBV2 and TRBJ2-5, is as follows: EPEVTQTPSHQVTQMGQEVILRCVPISNHLYFYWYRQILGQKVEFLVSFYNNEISEKSEIFDDQFSVERPDGSNFTLKIRSTKLEDSAMYFCASSDGGLAVFRETQYFGPGTRLLVL.

This chain joins TRBV28 and TRBJ2-7; 9 nucleotides match TRBD2. There are 13 residues in the CDR3. Germline trimming cut 6 bases from V and 4 bases from J; bases unmatched to any gene: 4. Germline-derived CDR1 and CDR2 are MDHEN and SYDVKM. The DNA of the CDR3 is TGTGCCAGCAGGCTAGCGGGACATTACGAGCAGTACTTC. Protein product: CASRLAGHYEQYF. Based on the CDR3 plus reference TRBV28 and TRBJ2-7, the full variable domain is DVKVTQSSRYLVKRTGEKVFLECVQDMDHENMFWYRQDPGLGLRLIYFSYDVKMKEKGDIPEGYSVSREKKERFSLILESASTNQTSMYLCASRLAGHYEQYFGPGTRLTVT.

The chain couples TRBV27 to TRBJ2-1; D is uncertain. This CDR3 is built from 12 residues. V lost 5 bases and J 6 bases, leaving 8 bases between the germline ends. CDR1 MNHEY and CDR2 SMNVEV come from the germline V gene (reference sequence). CDR3: CASSQRTNEQFF. CDR3 DNA: TGTGCCAGCAGTCAAAGAACCAATGAGCAGTTCTTC.

The table lists this clone with a few counts. This chain joins TRBV19 and TRBJ1-2, with 9 nucleotides matching TRBD1. Per germline, CDR1 LNHDA and CDR2 SQIVND (reference sequence). The CDR3 has 15 amino acids. Germline trimming cut 2 bases from V and 4 bases from J; bases unmatched to any gene: 5. The CDR3 loop reads CASSISDRGTYGYTF. In nucleotides, the CDR3 is TGTGCCAGTAGTATAAGCGACAGGGGGACCTATGGCTACACCTTC.

The chain has TRBV29-1 and TRBJ1-2; tentative D call: TRBD1 (5 bases). Trimming removed 5 bases from V and 8 bases from J, with 15 bases in between. This CDR3 is 12 amino acids long. Per the germline V gene, CDR1 is SQVTM and CDR2 is ANQGSEA. CDR3 bases: TGCAGCGTTCCCCTCCGCGGGGGGGGCTACACCTTC. Translating gives CSVPLRGGGYTF.

The gene calls are TRBV5-1 and TRBJ2-7, with TRBD2 matching over 11 bases. This CDR3 comprises 16 residues. Germline loops: CDR1 SGHRS, CDR2 YFSETQ. The junction had 9 bases not matched to a gene; V was cut back by 4 bases and J by 3 bases. CDR3 DNA: TGCGCCAGCAGCGCTGGACTAGCGGGTGGGATCTACGAGCAGTACTTC. Amino acids: CASSAGLAGGIYEQYF.

The chain recombines TRBV10-3 with TRBJ1-3, with D possibly being TRBD1 (5 bases). V was pared by 2 bases and J by 2 bases, with 7 bases between. Germline V lookup: CDR1 ENHRY, CDR2 SYGVKD. This CDR3 is built from 14 residues. CDR3 region: CAISEGGAGNTIYF. The CDR3 DNA follows: TGTGCCATCAGTGAGGGAGGGGCTGGAAACACCATATATTTT.

This clone is labeled medium-sized. The V and J genes are TRBV5-1 and TRBJ1-5, with D possibly being TRBD1 (5 bases). CDR1 and CDR2 (germline): SGHRS, YFSETQ. V shed 5 bases and J shed 6 bases, with 15 bases lying between them. The CDR3 loop spans 14 amino acids. CDR3 amino acids: CASSIGGGTQPQHF. For the CDR3, the DNA is TGCGCCAGCAGTATTGGAGGAGGGACTCAGCCCCAGCATTTT.

V is TRBV25-1 and J is TRBJ2-1; 7 positions match TRBD1. This CDR3 is built from 17 residues. Germline lookup yields CDR1 MGHDK and CDR2 SYGVNS. The J segment lost 6 bases and the V segment lost 3 bases, leaving 14 bases of the junction unmatched. CDR3 region: CASSDRLDRDITNEQFF. The CDR3 DNA reads as TGTGCCAGCAGTGACCGACTCGACAGGGACATTACCAATGAGCAGTTCTTC.